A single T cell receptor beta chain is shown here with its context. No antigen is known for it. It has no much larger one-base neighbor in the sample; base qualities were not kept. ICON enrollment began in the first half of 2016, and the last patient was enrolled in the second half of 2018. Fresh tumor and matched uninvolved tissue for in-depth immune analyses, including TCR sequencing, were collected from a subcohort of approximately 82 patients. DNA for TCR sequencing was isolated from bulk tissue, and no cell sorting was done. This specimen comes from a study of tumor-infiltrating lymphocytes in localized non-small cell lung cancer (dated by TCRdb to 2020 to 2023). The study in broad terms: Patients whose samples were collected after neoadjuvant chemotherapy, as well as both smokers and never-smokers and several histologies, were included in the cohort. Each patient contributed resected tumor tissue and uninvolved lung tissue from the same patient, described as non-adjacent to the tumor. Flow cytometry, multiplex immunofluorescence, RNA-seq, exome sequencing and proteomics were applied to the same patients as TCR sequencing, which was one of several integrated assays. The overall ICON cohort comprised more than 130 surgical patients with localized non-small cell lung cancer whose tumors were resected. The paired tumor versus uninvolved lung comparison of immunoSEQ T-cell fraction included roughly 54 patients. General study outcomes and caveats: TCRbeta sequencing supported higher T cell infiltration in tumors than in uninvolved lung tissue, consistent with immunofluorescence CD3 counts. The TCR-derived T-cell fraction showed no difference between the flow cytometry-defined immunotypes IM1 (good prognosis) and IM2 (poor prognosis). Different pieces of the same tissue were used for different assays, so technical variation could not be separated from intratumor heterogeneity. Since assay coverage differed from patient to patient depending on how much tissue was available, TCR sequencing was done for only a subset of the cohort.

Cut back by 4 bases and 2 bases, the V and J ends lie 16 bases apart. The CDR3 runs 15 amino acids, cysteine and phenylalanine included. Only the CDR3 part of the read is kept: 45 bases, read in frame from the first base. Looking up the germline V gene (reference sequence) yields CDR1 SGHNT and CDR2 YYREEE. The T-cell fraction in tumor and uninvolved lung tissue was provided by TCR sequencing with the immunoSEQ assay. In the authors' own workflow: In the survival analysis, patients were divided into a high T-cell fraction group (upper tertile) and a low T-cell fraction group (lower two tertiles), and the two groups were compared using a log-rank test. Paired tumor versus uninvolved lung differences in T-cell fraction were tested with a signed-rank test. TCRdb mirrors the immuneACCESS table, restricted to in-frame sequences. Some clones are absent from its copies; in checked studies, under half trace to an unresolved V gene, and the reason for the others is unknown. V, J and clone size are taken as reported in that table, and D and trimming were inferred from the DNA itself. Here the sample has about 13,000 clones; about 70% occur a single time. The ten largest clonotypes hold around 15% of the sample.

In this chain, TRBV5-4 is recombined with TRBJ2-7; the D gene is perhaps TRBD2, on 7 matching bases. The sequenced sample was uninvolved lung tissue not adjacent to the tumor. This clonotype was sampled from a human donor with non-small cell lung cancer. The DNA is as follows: TGTGCCAGCAGCCGGGAGGTGGACAGCGCCTACGAGCAGTACTTC. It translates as CASSREVDSAYEQYF.